This TCR beta chain was sequenced during a study of blood T cell repertoires in COVID-19. Produced via immunoSEQ multiplex PCR; TCRdb's table is partial and in-frame only. Of about 120,000 clones listed, roughly 84% are singletons. Germline assignment: CDR1 LNHDA and CDR2 SQIVND (reference sequence). This CDR3 has 20 residues. The V end lost 4 bases, the J end lost 0 bases, and 28 bases lay between the germline ends. Sequenced material: peripheral blood. The clonotype comes from a man between 60 and 70 years old with acute or convalescent COVID-19. V usage is TRBV19 and J usage is TRBJ2-7; weak D call: TRBD2 (6 bases). This chain's CDR3 is CASSKRGGLALGGSSYEQYF. In nucleotides, the CDR3 is TGTGCCAGTAGTAAGCGAGGAGGGCTCGCCTTGGGGGGAAGCTCCTACGAGCAGTACTTC.